A single sample gave rise to the 8 T cell receptor beta chains below, sequenced in a study of cytomegalovirus exposure and HLA in healthy donors. PCR amplification relied on 60 Vbeta primers (plus 13 Jbeta primers). Produced via immunoSEQ multiplex PCR; TCRdb's table is partial and in-frame only. The repertoire shows about 130,000 clones; the top ten hold 1.5% to 2%. The material sequenced was PBMCs. Receptors originate from a woman in her thirties or forties in good health and CMV-seropositive.

V is TRBV30 and J is TRBJ2-1, with 10 nucleotides matching TRBD2. Trimming cost V 5 bases and J 3 bases; bases outside gene matches: 1. The length of the CDR3 is 13 residues. Germline CDR1 GTSNPN, CDR2 SVGIG (reference sequence). DNA of the CDR3: TGTGCCTGGGGACTAGCGGTCTACAATGAGCAGTTCTTC. This encodes CAWGLAVYNEQFF.

This chain joins TRBV7-2 and TRBJ2-1; 10 nucleotides agree with TRBD1. Germline V CDR1 and CDR2: SGHTA, FQGNSA. The trim removed 5 bases at V and 9 bases at J, leaving 7 bases unmatched. This CDR3 has 14 amino acids. The CDR3 DNA sequence: TGTGCCAGCAGCCCGGGCGGGACAGGGGCTGAGCAGTTCTTC. It codes for CASSPGGTGAEQFF.

V and J are TRBV2 and TRBJ1-1; D gene ambiguous. Germline V gives CDR1 SNHLY, CDR2 FYNNEI. V was shortened by 3 bases and J by 0 bases, with 11 bases between the two germline ends. The CDR3 consists of 15 residues. This CDR3 reads CASSDLAGMNTEAFF. CDR3 DNA sequence: TGTGCCAGCAGTGACTTGGCAGGAATGAACACTGAAGCTTTCTTT.

The V and J genes are TRBV6-5 and TRBJ1-1, with no clear D. The V end was cut by 2 bases, the J end by 6 bases, with 16 bases between. The CDR3 consists of 15 residues. Germline CDR1 is MNHEY and CDR2 is SVGAGI. CDR3 in amino acids: CASSYPRMGVSEAFF. For the CDR3, the DNA is TGTGCCAGCAGTTACCCCCGAATGGGAGTCTCTGAAGCTTTCTTT.

The CDR3 region has the DNA TGTGCCAGCAGGGGACAGGGGGCGATCGGGGAGCTGTTTTTT. Translating gives CASRGQGAIGELFF. This rearrangement joins TRBV5-4 to TRBJ2-2, with 12 nucleotides matching TRBD1. The trim removed 5 bases at V and 7 bases at J, leaving 3 bases unmatched. The CDR3 sequence is 14 residues long. CDR1 and CDR2 (germline): SGHNT, YYREEE (reference sequence).

The chain links TRBV7-2 to TRBJ2-7, with D maybe TRBD1 (6 bases). Germline CDR1 and CDR2: SGHTA and FQGNSA. The V end lost 3 bases, the J end lost 7 bases, and 13 bases lay between the germline ends. The CDR3 covers 13 residues. The CDR3 DNA reads TGTGCCAGCAGCTTCGGACAGTCCGGGGAGCAGTACTTC. Amino acids: CASSFGQSGEQYF.

The chain carries TRBV2 and TRBJ2-3, with TRBD2 matching 7 bases. The CDR3 runs to 14 residues. Trimming cost V 6 bases and J 5 bases; bases outside gene matches: 8. Germline CDR1 and CDR2: SNHLY and FYNNEI. CDR3 sequence: CASRAGRLGDTQYF. As DNA, the CDR3 is TGTGCCAGCAGAGCGGGGAGACTAGGAGATACGCAGTATTTT.

This chain connects TRBV5-1 to TRBJ2-1, with 12 bases lining up with TRBD2. The CDR3 consists of 17 residues. V gave up 0 bases and J gave up 8 bases; unmatched junction bases: 9. Germline-derived CDR1 and CDR2 are SGHRS and YFSETQ. The CDR3 DNA reads TGCGCCAGCAGCTTGGCAATCCTAGCGGGAGGGGAGGATGAGCAGTTCTTC. Translated, it gives CASSLAILAGGEDEQFF.